These 6 T cell receptor beta chains originate from one sample sequenced in a study of CD8 T cells in Susac syndrome. With random hexamers, reverse transcription was performed on roughly 0.45 to 1 ug of RNA. TCRdb processed the immunoSEQ multiplex PCR reads anew with MiXCR; each CDR3 protein has one entry. The sample has a few hundred thousand distinct CDR3 sequences, 70% to 90% seen once. The specimen was CD8+ T cells from PBMCs. These TCRs come from a human donor with multiple sclerosis.

This chain joins TRBV6-1 and TRBJ1-1; D unclear. The CDR3 consists of 13 residues. Trimming shortened V by 7 bases and J by 6 bases, and 15 bases separated the two germline ends. CDR1 MNHNS and CDR2 SASEGT come from the germline V gene. CDR3 sequence reads: CASTPSQGSEAFF. In nucleotides, the CDR3 is TGTGCCAGCACCCCTTCACAAGGGTCTGAAGCTTTCTTT.

V usage is TRBV5-4 and J usage is TRBJ1-1; D is undetermined. CDR1 SGHNT and CDR2 YYREEE come from the germline V gene (reference sequence). The ends were cut back, 1 base at V and 3 bases at J, with 10 bases in the middle. The length of the CDR3 is 14 residues. This CDR3 reads CASSLPGMDTEAFF. CDR3 coding DNA: TGTGCCAGCAGCTTGCCCGGAATGGACACTGAAGCTTTCTTT.

This sequence joins TRBV6-6 and TRBJ2-3; 8 bases are a match to TRBD2. J gave up 2 bases and V 4 bases, and 8 bases lay outside the gene matches. CDR1 is MNHNY, CDR2 SVGAGI, per germline (reference sequence). This CDR3 is built from 16 residues. CDR3 coding DNA: TGTGCCAGCAGTTCGCATAGCGGGACATACACAGATACGCAGTATTTT. Protein product: CASSSHSGTYTDTQYF.

This chain links TRBV20-1 with TRBJ1-5, with a tentative D call TRBD1 (6 bases). Germline V gives CDR1 DFQATT, CDR2 SNEGSKA (reference sequence). V gave up 3 bases and J gave up 3 bases, with 9 bases separating them. The CDR3 runs 13 residues. CDR3 sequence: CSASYRDNQPQHF. For the CDR3, the DNA is TGCAGTGCTAGCTACAGGGACAATCAGCCCCAGCATTTT.

CDR3 DNA sequence: TGCAGTGCCCCTCGGGTCAGTTCTGTCGAGCAGTACTTC. Protein product: CSAPRVSSVEQYF. The rearrangement links TRBV20-1 to TRBJ2-7; D not certain. Germline CDR1 reads DFQATT; CDR2 reads SNEGSKA (reference sequence). The CDR3 sequence is 13 residues long. Trimming left V 6 bases short and J 6 bases short, with 18 bases between.

The V call is TRBV28, the J call TRBJ2-7, with 7 bases matching TRBD1. Germline lookup yields CDR1 MDHEN and CDR2 SYDVKM. V was clipped by 5 bases and J by 2 bases; unmatched bases: 6. The CDR3 length is 14 residues. CDR3 amino acids: CASSDRVPTYEQYF. The CDR3 DNA sequence: TGTGCCAGCAGTGACAGGGTCCCCACCTACGAGCAGTACTTC.